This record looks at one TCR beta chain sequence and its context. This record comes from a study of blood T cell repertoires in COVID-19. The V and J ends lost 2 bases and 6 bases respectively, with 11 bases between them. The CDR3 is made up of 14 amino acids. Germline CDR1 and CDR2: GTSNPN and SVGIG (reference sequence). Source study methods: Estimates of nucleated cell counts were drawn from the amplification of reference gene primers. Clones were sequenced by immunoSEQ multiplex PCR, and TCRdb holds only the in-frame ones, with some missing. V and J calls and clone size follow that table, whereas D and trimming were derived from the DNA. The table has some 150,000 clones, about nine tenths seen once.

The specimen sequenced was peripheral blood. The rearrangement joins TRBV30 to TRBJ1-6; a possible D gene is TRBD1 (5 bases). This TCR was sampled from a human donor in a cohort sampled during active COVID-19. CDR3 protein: CAWSKGMANSPLHF. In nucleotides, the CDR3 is TGTGCCTGGAGTAAGGGGATGGCTAATTCACCCCTCCACTTT.